The 12 T cell receptor beta chains presented below share a single source sample, sequenced in a study of T-cell reconstitution after alpha-beta-depleted transplantation in children. Unique molecular identifiers were used in preparing the TCRbeta library. TCRdb re-called the PCR reads through MiXCR, storing one row per CDR3 protein. This sample has hundreds of thousands of distinct CDR3 sequences, with roughly 10% found just once. Here the sequenced sample was PBMCs, taken before TCRalphabeta/CD19-depleted stem cell transplant. The receptors were gathered from a child younger than two with acute myeloid leukemia, due to receive a stem cell transplant.

This clonotype was recorded many times. The chain's CDR3 is CASSQESITGSGANVLTF. DNA of the CDR3: TGCGCCAGCAGCCAAGAATCCATTACGGGTTCTGGGGCCAACGTCCTGACTTTC. The chain joins TRBV4-1 to TRBJ2-6; no definite D call. CDR1 and CDR2 from the germline V gene are MGHRA and YSYEKL. V lost 0 bases and J lost 1, with 13 bases in between. This CDR3 is 18 amino acids long.

This clonotype was detected ten times or more. The chain carries TRBV21-1 and TRBJ2-3; TRBD2, the table's D call, lacks a check against the DNA. TRBV21-1 is assigned pseudogene status. There are 16 residues in the CDR3. This CDR3 reads CASSTTSGATTDTQYF. The CDR3 DNA reads as TGTGCCAGCAGCACGACTAGCGGGGCTACCACAGATACGCAGTATTTT.

This rearrangement joins TRBV3-1 to TRBJ2-7; 14 nucleotides align to TRBD2. The trim removed 6 bases at V and 5 bases at J, leaving 9 bases unmatched. The CDR3 sequence is 16 residues long. Germline CDR1 and CDR2: LGHDT and YNNKEL (reference sequence). CDR3 region: CASSPRLAGGVHEQYF. In nucleotides, the CDR3 is TGTGCCAGCAGTCCAAGACTAGCGGGAGGGGTCCACGAGCAGTACTTC.

This clonotype has a count of ten or more. CDR3 region: CSAWDFGYNEQFF. In DNA form, the CDR3 reads TGCAGTGCGTGGGACTTTGGGTACAATGAGCAGTTCTTC. V usage is TRBV20-1 and J usage is TRBJ2-1, with D possibly TRBD2 on 6 matching bases. V gave up 6 bases and J gave up 4 bases, with 13 bases separating them. This CDR3 has 13 amino acids. Per the germline V gene, CDR1 is DFQATT and CDR2 is SNEGSKA (reference sequence).

This clonotype was observed at least ten times. The chain couples TRBV25-1 to TRBJ2-5; D unclear. Germline V gene sequence: CDR1 MGHDK, CDR2 SYGVNS. CDR3 length: 13 residues. With 3 bases removed from V and 6 bases from J, the gap between germline ends came to 11 bases. CDR3 DNA sequence: TGTGCCAGCAGTGACCGCGACATGCAGACCCAGTACTTC. Amino acids: CASSDRDMQTQYF.

This clonotype was observed at least ten times. The chain recombines TRBV7-2 with TRBJ2-7; unclear D gene. The CDR3 spans 15 residues. Germline V gene data show CDR1 as SGHTA and CDR2 as FQGNSA. V lost 2 bases to trimming and J lost 2 bases, with 13 bases between them. This CDR3 is CASSLIQSTTYEQYF. The CDR3 coding sequence is TGTGCCAGCAGCTTAATTCAGAGCACCACCTACGAGCAGTACTTC.

The chain joins TRBV12-3 or TRBV12-4 to TRBJ1-2; D unclear. Trimming stripped 4 bases from V and 5 bases from J, with 8 bases between. CDR3 length: 12 amino acids. Written as DNA, the CDR3 is TGTGCCAGCAGTTCTAGTCCGTATGGCTACACCTTC. Translating gives CASSSSPYGYTF.

This clonotype was observed many times. The chain couples TRBV2 to TRBJ2-7; D is unresolved. CDR1 SNHLY and CDR2 FYNNEI come from the germline V gene. This CDR3 is 11 amino acids long. V lost 4 bases and J 6 bases, leaving 7 bases between the germline ends. DNA for the CDR3: TGTGCCAGCAGTGTTAACGTCGAGCAGTACTTC. It encodes CASSVNVEQYF.

This clonotype was observed many times. The gene calls are TRBV4-3 and TRBJ2-3; no definite D call. This CDR3 comprises 15 residues. Trimming pared 0 bases from V and 2 bases from J, leaving 9 bases between. Germline V gene data show CDR1 as LGHNA and CDR2 as YSLEER. The CDR3 loop reads CASSQDYVYTDTQYF. CDR3 bases: TGCGCCAGCAGCCAAGATTACGTCTACACAGATACGCAGTATTTT.

The chain links TRBV11-2 to TRBJ2-2, with 7 bases lining up with TRBD1. Trimming removed 8 bases from V and 3 bases from J; junction bases left unmatched: 9. This CDR3 contains 15 residues. Germline V gene data show CDR1 as SGHAT and CDR2 as FQNNGV. The CDR3: CASGKGGADTGELFF. CDR3 DNA sequence: TGTGCCAGCGGAAAAGGGGGCGCGGACACCGGGGAGCTGTTTTTT.

This clonotype was seen repeatedly, ten times or more. The chain links TRBV7-8 to TRBJ2-1, with 7 bases identical to TRBD2. This CDR3 contains 18 residues. Looked up from germline, CDR1 is SGHVS and CDR2 is FQNEAQ. J was trimmed by 4 bases and V by 2 bases; bases with no gene match: 14. This chain's CDR3 is CASSLFSLRASGYNEQFF. In DNA, the CDR3 is TGTGCCAGCAGCTTATTTTCTTTACGGGCTAGCGGATACAATGAGCAGTTCTTC.

This clonotype was seen ten or more times. CDR3 bases: TGTGCCAGCAGCCTCGGGGGGAGGGCGAACACCGGGGAGCTGTTTTTT. As protein: CASSLGGRANTGELFF. The chain combines TRBV28 with TRBJ2-2, with TRBD2 identical over 7 bases. V lost 6 bases, J lost 0 bases, and 7 bases stayed unmatched. CDR1 MDHEN and CDR2 SYDVKM come from the germline V gene. There are 16 residues in the CDR3.